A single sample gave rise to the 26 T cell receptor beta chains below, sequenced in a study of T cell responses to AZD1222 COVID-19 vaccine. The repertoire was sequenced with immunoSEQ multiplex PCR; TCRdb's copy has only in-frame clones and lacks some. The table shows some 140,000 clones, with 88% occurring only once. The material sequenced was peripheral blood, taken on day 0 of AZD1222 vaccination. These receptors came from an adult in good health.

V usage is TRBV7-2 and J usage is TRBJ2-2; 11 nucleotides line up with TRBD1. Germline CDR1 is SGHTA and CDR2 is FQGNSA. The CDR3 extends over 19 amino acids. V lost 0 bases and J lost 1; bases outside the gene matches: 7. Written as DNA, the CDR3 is TGTGCCAGCAGCTTAGCGACAGGACAGGGGGCGAAGAACACCGGGGAGCTGTTTTTT. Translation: CASSLATGQGAKNTGELFF.

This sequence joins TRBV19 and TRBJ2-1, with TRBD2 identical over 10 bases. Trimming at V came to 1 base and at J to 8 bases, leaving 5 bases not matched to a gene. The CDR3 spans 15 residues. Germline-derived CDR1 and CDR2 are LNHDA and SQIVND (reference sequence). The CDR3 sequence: CASSIGGLAVDEQFF. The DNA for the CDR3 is TGTGCCAGTAGTATAGGCGGACTAGCGGTTGATGAGCAGTTCTTC.

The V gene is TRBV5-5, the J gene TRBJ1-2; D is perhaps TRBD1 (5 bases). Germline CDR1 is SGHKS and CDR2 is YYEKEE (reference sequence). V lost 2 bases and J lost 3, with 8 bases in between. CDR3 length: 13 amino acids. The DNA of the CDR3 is TGTGCCAGCAGCTTACGGGGGGACTATGGCTACACCTTC. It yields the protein CASSLRGDYGYTF.

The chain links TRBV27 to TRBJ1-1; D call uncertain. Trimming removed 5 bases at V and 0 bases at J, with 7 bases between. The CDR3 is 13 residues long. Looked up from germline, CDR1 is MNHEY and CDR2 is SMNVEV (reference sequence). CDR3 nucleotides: TGTGCCAGCAGTCTGACGGTGAACACTGAAGCTTTCTTT. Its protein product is CASSLTVNTEAFF.

The CDR3 reads CASMRSGGYGGQYF. The DNA of the CDR3 is TGTGCCAGCATGAGGTCGGGAGGTTACGGCGGGCAGTACTTC. This chain links TRBV6-5 with TRBJ2-7; 7 nucleotides align to TRBD2. With 7 bases clipped from V and 9 bases from J, the junction kept 15 bases outside the gene matches. There are 14 residues in the CDR3. The germline V gene has CDR1 MNHEY and CDR2 SVGAGI.

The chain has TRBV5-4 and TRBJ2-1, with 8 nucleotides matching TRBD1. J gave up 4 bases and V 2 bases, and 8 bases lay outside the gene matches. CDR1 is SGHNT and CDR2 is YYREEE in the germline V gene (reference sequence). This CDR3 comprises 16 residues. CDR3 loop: CASSFAGTGPYNEQFF. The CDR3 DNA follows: TGTGCCAGCAGCTTCGCCGGGACAGGCCCGTACAATGAGCAGTTCTTC.

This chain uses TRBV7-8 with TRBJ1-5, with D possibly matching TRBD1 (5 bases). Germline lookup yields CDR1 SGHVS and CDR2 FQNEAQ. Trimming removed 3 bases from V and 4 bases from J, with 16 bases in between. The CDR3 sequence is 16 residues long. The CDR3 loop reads CASSFFRGGVNQPQHF. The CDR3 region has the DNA TGTGCCAGCAGCTTCTTCCGTGGAGGGGTAAATCAGCCCCAGCATTTT.

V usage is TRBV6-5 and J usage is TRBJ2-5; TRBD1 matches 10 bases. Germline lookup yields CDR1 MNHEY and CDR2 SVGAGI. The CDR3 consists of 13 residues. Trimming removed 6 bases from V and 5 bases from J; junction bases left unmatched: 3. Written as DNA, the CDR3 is TGTGCCAGCAGGACAGGGGGCTCTGAGACCCAGTACTTC. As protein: CASRTGGSETQYF.

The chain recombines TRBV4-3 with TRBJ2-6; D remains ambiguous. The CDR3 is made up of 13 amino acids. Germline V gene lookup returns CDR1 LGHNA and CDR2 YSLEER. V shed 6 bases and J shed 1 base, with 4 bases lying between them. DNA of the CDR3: TGCGCCAGCAGTAGTTCTGGGGCCAACGTCCTGACTTTC. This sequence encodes CASSSSGANVLTF.

CDR3 bases: TGTGCCAGCAGCTCAAGGAGGGAGGATGTGGGGGAGACCCAGTACTTC. Its protein product is CASSSRREDVGETQYF. The chain is built from TRBV7-2 and TRBJ2-5; D is perhaps TRBD2 (6 bases). The CDR3 covers 16 residues. Trimming stripped 4 bases from V and 5 bases from J, with 20 bases between. The germline V gene has CDR1 SGHTA and CDR2 FQGNSA.

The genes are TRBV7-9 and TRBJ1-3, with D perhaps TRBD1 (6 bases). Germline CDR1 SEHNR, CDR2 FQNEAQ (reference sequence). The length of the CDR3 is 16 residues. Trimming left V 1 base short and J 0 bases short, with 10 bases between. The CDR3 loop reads CASSLGGQSSGNTIYF. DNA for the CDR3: TGTGCCAGCAGCTTAGGGGGGCAGAGCTCTGGAAACACCATATATTTT.

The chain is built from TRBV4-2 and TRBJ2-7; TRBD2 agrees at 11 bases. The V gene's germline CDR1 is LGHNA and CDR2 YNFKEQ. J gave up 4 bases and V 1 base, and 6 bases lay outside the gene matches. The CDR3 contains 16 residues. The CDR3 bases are TGTGCCAGCAGCCAAGGACTAGCGGGGTCGGTATACGAGCAGTACTTC. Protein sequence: CASSQGLAGSVYEQYF.

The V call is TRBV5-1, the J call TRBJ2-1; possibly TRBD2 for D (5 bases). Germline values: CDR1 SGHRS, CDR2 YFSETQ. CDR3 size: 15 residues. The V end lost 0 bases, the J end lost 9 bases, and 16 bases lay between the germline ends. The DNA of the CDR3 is TGCGCCAGCAGCTTGGGGACTCAGAGCCCCAGTGAGCAGTTCTTC. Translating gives CASSLGTQSPSEQFF. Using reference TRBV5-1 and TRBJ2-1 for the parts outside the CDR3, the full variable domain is KAGVTQTPRYLIKTRGQQVTLSCSPISGHRSVSWYQQTPGQGLQFLFEYFSETQRNKGNFPGRFSGRQFSNSRSEMNVSTLELGDSALYLCASSLGTQSPSEQFFGPGTRLTVL.

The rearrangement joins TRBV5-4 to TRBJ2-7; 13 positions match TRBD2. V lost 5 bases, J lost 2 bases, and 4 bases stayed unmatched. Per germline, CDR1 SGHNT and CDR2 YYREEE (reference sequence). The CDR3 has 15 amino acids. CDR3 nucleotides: TGTGCCAGCAGTGCCGGGACTAGCGGGGCCTACGAGCAGTACTTC. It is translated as CASSAGTSGAYEQYF.

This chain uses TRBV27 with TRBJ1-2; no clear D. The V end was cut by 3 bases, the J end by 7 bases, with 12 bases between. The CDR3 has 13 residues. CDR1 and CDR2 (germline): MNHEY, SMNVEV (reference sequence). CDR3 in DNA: TGTGCCAGCAGTTTTTCTCGGGCAGTTGGCTACACCTTC. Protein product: CASSFSRAVGYTF.

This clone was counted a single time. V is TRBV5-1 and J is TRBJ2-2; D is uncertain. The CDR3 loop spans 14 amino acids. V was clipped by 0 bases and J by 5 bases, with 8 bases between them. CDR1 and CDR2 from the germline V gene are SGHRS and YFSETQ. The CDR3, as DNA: TGCGCCAGCAGCTTGGGATCACAGACCGGGGAGCTGTTTTTT. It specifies CASSLGSQTGELFF.

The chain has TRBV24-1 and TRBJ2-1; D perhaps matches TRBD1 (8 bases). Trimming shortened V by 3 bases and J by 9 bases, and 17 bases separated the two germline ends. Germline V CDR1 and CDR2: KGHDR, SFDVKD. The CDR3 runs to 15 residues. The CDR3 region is CATSDSQQGGREQFF. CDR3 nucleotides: TGTGCCACCAGTGATAGCCAACAGGGGGGGCGTGAGCAGTTCTTC.

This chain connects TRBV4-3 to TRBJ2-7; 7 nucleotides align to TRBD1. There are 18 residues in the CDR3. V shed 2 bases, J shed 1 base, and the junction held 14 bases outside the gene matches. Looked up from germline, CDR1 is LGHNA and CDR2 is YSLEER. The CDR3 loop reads CASSQQNLYGQASYEQYF. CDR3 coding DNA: TGCGCCAGCAGCCAACAGAACCTCTACGGACAGGCGTCCTACGAGCAGTACTTC.

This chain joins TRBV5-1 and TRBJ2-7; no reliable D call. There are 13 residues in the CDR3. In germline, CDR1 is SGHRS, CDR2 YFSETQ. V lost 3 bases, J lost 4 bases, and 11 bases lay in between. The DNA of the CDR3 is TGCGCCAGCAGCTCCCCCTGGAGATACGAGCAGTACTTC. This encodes CASSSPWRYEQYF.

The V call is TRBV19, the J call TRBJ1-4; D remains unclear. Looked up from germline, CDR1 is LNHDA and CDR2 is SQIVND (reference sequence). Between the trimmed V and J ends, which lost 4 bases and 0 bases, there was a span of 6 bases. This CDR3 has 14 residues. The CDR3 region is CASSKSTTNEKLFF. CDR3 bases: TGTGCCAGTAGTAAGAGTACAACTAATGAAAAACTGTTTTTT.

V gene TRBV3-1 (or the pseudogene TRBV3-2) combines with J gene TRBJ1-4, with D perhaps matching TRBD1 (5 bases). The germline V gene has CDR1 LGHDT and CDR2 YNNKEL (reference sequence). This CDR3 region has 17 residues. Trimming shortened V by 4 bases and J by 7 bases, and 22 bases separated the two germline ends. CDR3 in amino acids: CASSPRGRGGGGEKLFF. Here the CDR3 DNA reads TGTGCCAGCAGCCCCCGAGGCCGCGGGGGGGGAGGTGAAAAACTGTTTTTT.

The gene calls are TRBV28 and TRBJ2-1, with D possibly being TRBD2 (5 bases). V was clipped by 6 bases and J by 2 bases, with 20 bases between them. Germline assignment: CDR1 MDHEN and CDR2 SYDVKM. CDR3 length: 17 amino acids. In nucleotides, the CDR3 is TGTGCCAGCAGCACCATCGGGGTCGGCGGGCCCTACAATGAGCAGTTCTTC. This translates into CASSTIGVGGPYNEQFF.

CDR3 protein: CSVEPGVKNNEQFF. In DNA, the CDR3 is TGCAGCGTTGAACCCGGGGTCAAAAACAATGAGCAGTTCTTC. V gene TRBV29-1 combines with J gene TRBJ2-1; TRBD2 is a possible D gene (5 bases). Trimming took 2 bases from V and 5 from J, leaving 13 bases between them. This CDR3 contains 14 residues. Germline CDR1 is SQVTM and CDR2 is ANQGSEA.

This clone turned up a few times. The CDR3 region is CASSTGRGPWGYTF. The CDR3 DNA is TGTGCCAGCAGTACCGGCAGGGGCCCGTGGGGCTACACCTTC. The V call is TRBV6-2 or TRBV6-3, the J call TRBJ1-2, with D possibly being TRBD1 (6 bases). Germline V CDR1 and CDR2: MNHEY, SVGEGT. This CDR3 has 14 residues. V was pared by 5 bases and J by 8 bases, with 18 bases between.

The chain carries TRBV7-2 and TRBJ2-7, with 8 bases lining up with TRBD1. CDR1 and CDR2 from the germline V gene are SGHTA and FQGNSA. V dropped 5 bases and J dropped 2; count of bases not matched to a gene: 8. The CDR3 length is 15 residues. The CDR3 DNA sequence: TGTGCCAGCAGCCCCCCCTCGACAGGGGCCTACGAGCAGTACTTC. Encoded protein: CASSPPSTGAYEQYF.

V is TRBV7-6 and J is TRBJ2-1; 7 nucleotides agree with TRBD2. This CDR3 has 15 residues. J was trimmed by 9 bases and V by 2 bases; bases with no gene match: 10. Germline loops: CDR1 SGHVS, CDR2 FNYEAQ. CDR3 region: CASSLLAGPWGEQFF. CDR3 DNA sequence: TGTGCCAGCAGCTTATTAGCGGGCCCCTGGGGTGAGCAGTTCTTC.